This TCR beta chain was captured in a study of CD8 T cells in Susac syndrome. Across the study: Treatment at blood withdrawal was none, corticosteroids, or intravenous immunoglobulin alone in Susac syndrome patients.

Trimming left V 3 bases short and J 3 bases short, with 4 bases between. CDR1 and CDR2 (germline): MGHDK, SYGVNS. The CDR3 loop spans 12 amino acids. Random hexamers were used to reverse transcribe an amount of about 0.45 to 1 ug RNA. Coverage of TCR beta CDR3 amplification by immunoSEQ multiplex PCR extended to 54 Vbeta and 13 Jbeta. MiXCR was run by TCRdb on the immunoSEQ multiplex PCR reads, yielding one entry per CDR3 protein. The table lists tens of thousands of distinct CDR3 sequences, 90% to 95% of them singletons. CD8+ and CD4+ blood T cells underwent TCR beta sequencing. The clonotype comes from a human donor with Susac syndrome. Sequenced: CD4+ T cells from PBMCs. The chain has TRBV25-1 and TRBJ2-3; D gene ambiguous. CDR3 sequence: CASSEGTDTQYF. The CDR3 DNA reads as TGTGCCAGCAGTGAGGGGACAGATACGCAGTATTTT.